This T cell receptor beta chain was retrieved from a study of CD8+CD57+ T cells in acquired aplastic anemia. Background on the study: CD4+ reads averaged roughly 9.9 million in healthy donors.

CDR1 is SNHLY, CDR2 FYNNEI, per germline. CDR3 length: 14 residues. Deletions cut 6 bases from V and 3 bases from J, with 15 bases between. Comments on this clonotype: Its target is not known.

Study-level findings and limits: The study identified twenty-nine CD8+ CDR3 sequences shared by patients and controls.

Profiles of TCR beta VDJ and CDR3 were generated from a genomic DNA template. One entry per CDR3 protein results from TCRdb running MiXCR on the reads. The repertoire includes about 110,000 distinct CDR3 sequences, around half of them detected once, and 25% to 35% sits in the top ten. The chain has TRBV2 and TRBJ2-7; TRBD1 is a possible D gene (6 bases). The sequenced sample consisted of sorted CD4+, CD8+, or CD8+CD57+ T cells (not recorded which) from PBMCs. This TCR derives from a human donor in good health, serving as a control. The CDR3 bases are TGTGCCAGCAGCCCCCTGGGGGCCCTCTACGAGCAGTACTTC. Protein sequence: CASSPLGALYEQYF.